The T cell receptor (beta chain) under discussion was sequenced for a study of blood T cell repertoires in COVID-19. Study-level information: Acute and convalescent COVID-19 specimens originated in the United States, Italy and Spain. Sample material is recorded as cDNA or gDNA derived from T cells, B-cell-depleted T cells, or PBMCs.

Per the study methods: Quantification of nucleated cells was approximated via reference gene primer amplification. This table comes from immunoSEQ multiplex PCR, and its TCRdb copy is limited to in-frame clones, with some not included. The V and J calls and clone size are taken from that table; D and trimming were inferred from the DNA. This table has some 130,000 clones, 70% to 85% appearing once. V lost 2 bases to trimming and J lost 0 bases, with 22 bases between them. This CDR3 is built from 19 residues. Germline lookup yields CDR1 LGHNA and CDR2 YSLEER. What was sequenced was peripheral blood. V gene TRBV4-3 combines with J gene TRBJ2-5, with a possible D match to TRBD1 (6 bases). This sequence was found in a man aged 60-69 years who had recovered from COVID-19. CDR3 protein: CASSQSLPRQGPYQETQYF. CDR3 nucleotide sequence: TGCGCCAGCAGCCAATCCCTCCCCCGCCAGGGGCCGTACCAAGAGACCCAGTACTTC.